These 19 T cell receptor beta chains came from one sample sequenced in a study of blood T cell repertoires in COVID-19. Assay: immunoSEQ multiplex PCR; the TCRdb copy retains only in-frame clones and omits some. The table has under 40,000 clones, roughly 84% seen once. The sample taken for sequencing was peripheral blood. Every receptor here comes from a man in his 60s with active COVID-19.

This chain joins TRBV9 and TRBJ2-2, with 8 bases identical to TRBD2. With V trimmed by 7 bases and J by 3 bases, 14 bases remained unmatched. There are 17 residues in the CDR3. CDR1 is SGDLS and CDR2 is YYNGEE in the germline V gene. CDR3 protein: CASGGAGRTSHTGELFF. Here the CDR3 DNA reads TGTGCCAGCGGGGGGGCAGGGAGGACTAGCCACACCGGGGAGCTGTTTTTT. The full variable domain, completed using reference TRBV9 and TRBJ2-2, is DSGVTQTPKHLITATGQRVTLRCSPRSGDLSVYWYQQSLDQGLQFLIQYYNGEERAKGNILERFSAQQFPDLHSELNLSSLELGDSALYFCASGGAGRTSHTGELFFGEGSRLTVL.

V and J are TRBV2 and TRBJ1-1, with D hard to call. Trimming stripped 1 base from V and 4 bases from J, with 7 bases between. There are 13 residues in the CDR3. Germline V lookup: CDR1 SNHLY, CDR2 FYNNEI. The CDR3 reads CASSEGRVTEAFF. The DNA of the CDR3 is TGTGCCAGCAGTGAAGGTCGTGTCACTGAAGCTTTCTTT.

The chain links TRBV19 to TRBJ1-3, with 8 positions matching TRBD1. Germline lookup yields CDR1 LNHDA and CDR2 SQIVND (reference sequence). After removal of 6 bases from V and 7 bases from J, the junction contained 11 bases not matched to a gene. This CDR3 comprises 15 residues. The CDR3 DNA reads as TGTGCCAGTAGCTCGAGTCAGGGGGCTCGGAACACCATATATTTT. Translation: CASSSSQGARNTIYF.

This clone has just a few counts. This CDR3 is CASSLNRNTEAFF. The CDR3 nucleotides read TGTGCCAGCAGCTTAAACAGGAACACTGAAGCTTTCTTT. The chain joins TRBV7-3 to TRBJ1-1; D gene unclear. This CDR3 comprises 13 residues. Trimming removed 1 base at V and 1 base at J, with 4 bases between. The germline CDR1 and CDR2 sequences are SGHTA and FQGTGA. Drawing the rest from reference TRBV7-3 and TRBJ1-1, the complete variable domain is GAGVSQTPSNKVTEKGKYVELRCDPISGHTALYWYRQSLGQGPEFLIYFQGTGAADDSGLPNDRFFAVRPEGSVSTLKIQRTERGDSAVYLCASSLNRNTEAFFGQGTRLTVV.

The rearrangement links TRBV3-1 (or the pseudogene TRBV3-2) to TRBJ1-4, with a weak D call TRBD1 (6 bases). The V and J ends lost 0 bases and 8 bases respectively, with 13 bases between them. The CDR3 length is 15 residues. Looked up from germline, CDR1 is LGHDT and CDR2 is YNNKEL (reference sequence). Here the CDR3 DNA reads TGTGCCAGCAGCCAAGATCGGGGGGCTTGGGAAAAACTGTTTTTT. It is translated as CASSQDRGAWEKLFF.

This clone was detected only a few times. The V and J genes are TRBV19 and TRBJ2-1; the D gene is possibly TRBD2 (7 bases). CDR1 is LNHDA and CDR2 is SQIVND in the germline V gene (reference sequence). The CDR3 contains 15 residues. This CDR3 is CASRGGAGKGDEQFF. DNA for the CDR3: TGTGCATCACGGGGAGGAGCGGGAAAGGGGGATGAGCAGTTCTTC.

The chain uses TRBV11-2 and TRBJ2-3; D is perhaps TRBD1 (5 bases). Trimming removed 1 base from V and 9 bases from J, with 11 bases in between. Looked up from germline, CDR1 is SGHAT and CDR2 is FQNNGV. CDR3 size: 13 residues. CDR3 sequence: CASSLVRVRTQYF. CDR3 sequence (DNA): TGTGCCAGCAGCTTAGTCAGGGTGAGAACGCAGTATTTT.

The genes are TRBV19 and TRBJ2-3, with D perhaps matching TRBD2 (6 bases). Trimming took off 3 bases at V and 3 bases at J, with 7 bases between the two ends. CDR1 and CDR2 (germline): LNHDA, SQIVND (reference sequence). CDR3 length: 13 amino acids. The CDR3 DNA is TGTGCCAGTAGTATCGGGGGTACAGATACGCAGTATTTT. Protein: CASSIGGTDTQYF.

The rearrangement uses TRBV5-4 and TRBJ1-1, with unresolved D. Germline V CDR1 and CDR2: SGHNT, YYREEE (reference sequence). Trimming pared 7 bases from V and 6 bases from J, leaving 22 bases between. CDR3 size: 15 residues. CDR3 in amino acids: CASSIPGQRRAEAFF. In DNA, the CDR3 is TGTGCCAGCTCTATTCCCGGGCAGAGGAGGGCTGAAGCTTTCTTT.

The chain employs TRBV5-8 and TRBJ2-1; D is ambiguous. The CDR3 length is 14 residues. Trimming pared 0 bases from V and 4 bases from J, leaving 8 bases between. Germline V lookup: CDR1 SGHTS, CDR2 YDEGEE. CDR3 sequence (DNA): TGTGCCAGCAGCTTGGGGTGGCGGTACAATGAGCAGTTCTTC. Its translation: CASSLGWRYNEQFF. The entire variable domain, with the rest obtained from reference TRBV5-8 and TRBJ2-1, is as follows: EAGVTQSPTHLIKTRGQQATLRCSPISGHTSVYWYQQALGLGLQFLLWYDEGEERNRGNFPPRFSGRQFPNYSSELNVNALELEDSALYLCASSLGWRYNEQFFGPGTRLTVL.

The chain recombines TRBV3-1 (or the pseudogene TRBV3-2) with TRBJ2-7, with TRBD1 as a possible D gene (5 bases). This CDR3 comprises 14 residues. Trimming left V 0 bases short and J 6 bases short, with 12 bases between. Germline lookup yields CDR1 LGHDT and CDR2 YNNKEL (reference sequence). The CDR3 nucleotides read TGTGCCAGCAGCCAAGACAGGGCGGTTGGCGAGCAGTACTTC. It encodes CASSQDRAVGEQYF.

This sequence joins TRBV10-3 and TRBJ2-1; 9 bases align to TRBD2. The germline gives CDR1 ENHRY, CDR2 SYGVKD. V dropped 6 bases and J dropped 10; count of bases not matched to a gene: 19. There are 17 residues in the CDR3. The CDR3 protein is CAIRGSGSTLDIEEQFF. CDR3 in DNA: TGTGCCATCAGGGGTAGCGGGAGCACCCTAGACATCGAGGAGCAGTTCTTC.

The chain links TRBV5-1 to TRBJ2-5; 8 bases fit TRBD2. The CDR3 runs 15 residues. Germline CDR1 reads SGHRS; CDR2 reads YFSETQ. V was clipped by 4 bases and J by 5 bases; unmatched bases: 10. For the CDR3, the DNA is TGCGCCAGCAGCACAGCGGGAGTGAGACGGGAGACCCAGTACTTC. It yields the protein CASSTAGVRRETQYF.

CDR3 sequence reads: CASSSPDRGKNIQYF. In nucleotides, the CDR3 is TGTGCCAGCAGCTCCCCTGACCGCGGCAAAAACATTCAGTACTTC. The chain is built from TRBV7-2 and TRBJ2-4; D is uncertain. CDR1 is SGHTA and CDR2 is FQGNSA in the germline V gene. V lost 4 bases and J lost 3, with 13 bases in between. This CDR3 comprises 15 residues.

This chain links TRBV30 with TRBJ2-1, with D possibly matching TRBD2 (6 bases). Germline loops: CDR1 GTSNPN, CDR2 SVGIG (reference sequence). Trimming shortened V by 4 bases and J by 6 bases, and 10 bases separated the two germline ends. This CDR3 comprises 12 residues. The CDR3 DNA reads as TGTGCCTGGATGACGGGAGCCAATGAGCAGTTCTTC. It yields the protein CAWMTGANEQFF.

The V call is TRBV19, the J call TRBJ1-4; D is perhaps TRBD1 (6 bases). Trimming stripped 7 bases from V and 3 bases from J, with 12 bases between. The V gene's germline CDR1 is LNHDA and CDR2 SQIVND (reference sequence). CDR3 size: 14 residues. The CDR3 nucleotides are TGTGCCAGTACCACAGGGTGGCCTAATGAAAAACTGTTTTTT. Its protein product is CASTTGWPNEKLFF.

V gene TRBV10-1 combines with J gene TRBJ2-1, with 7 positions matching TRBD2. Germline CDR1 WNHNN, CDR2 SYGVQD (reference sequence). CDR3 length: 15 amino acids. J gave up 0 bases and V 6 bases, and 5 bases lay outside the gene matches. CDR3 DNA: TGCGCCAGCAGCCTGGGGGGGAGCTCCTACAATGAGCAGTTCTTC. Translation: CASSLGGSSYNEQFF.

The chain has TRBV7-9 and TRBJ2-5; maybe TRBD2 (7 bases). With 4 bases removed from V and 5 bases from J, the gap between germline ends came to 17 bases. CDR1 SEHNR and CDR2 FQNEAQ come from the germline V gene (reference sequence). This CDR3 is 15 amino acids long. CDR3 residues: CASSYPRGGGETQYF. DNA for the CDR3: TGTGCCAGCAGCTACCCCCGCGGGGGCGGGGAGACCCAGTACTTC.

The V gene is TRBV6-1, the J gene TRBJ2-3; D is possibly TRBD1 (5 bases). Germline CDR1 reads MNHNS; CDR2 reads SASEGT. V was clipped by 1 base and J by 4 bases, with 6 bases between them. There are 13 residues in the CDR3. CDR3 bases: TGTGCCAGCAGTGAAGGGACACCAGATACGCAGTATTTT. Translated: CASSEGTPDTQYF.